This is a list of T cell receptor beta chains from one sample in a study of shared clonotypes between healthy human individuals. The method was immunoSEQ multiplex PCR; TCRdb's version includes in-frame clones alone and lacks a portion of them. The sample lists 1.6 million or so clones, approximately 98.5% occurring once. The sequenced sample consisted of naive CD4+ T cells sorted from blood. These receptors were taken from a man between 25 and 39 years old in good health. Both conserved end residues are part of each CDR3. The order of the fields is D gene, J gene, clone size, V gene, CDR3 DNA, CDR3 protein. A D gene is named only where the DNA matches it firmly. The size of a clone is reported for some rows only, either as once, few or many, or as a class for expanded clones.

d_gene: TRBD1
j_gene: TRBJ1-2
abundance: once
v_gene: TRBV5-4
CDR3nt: TGTGCCAGCAGCACCCGGGACAGGGTTCATGGCTACACCTTC
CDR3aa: CASSTRDRVHGYTF

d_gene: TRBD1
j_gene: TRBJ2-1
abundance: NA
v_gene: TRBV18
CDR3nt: TGTGCCAGCTCGAAACTCAGGACAGGGTCCGTCGGGGGCTCGTACAATGAGCAGTTCTTC
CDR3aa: CASSKLRTGSVGGSYNEQFF

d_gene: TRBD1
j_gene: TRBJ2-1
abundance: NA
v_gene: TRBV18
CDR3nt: TGTGCCAGCTCACCACCGGGACAGGGTTCCTACAATGAGCAGTTCTTC
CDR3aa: CASSPPGQGSYNEQFF

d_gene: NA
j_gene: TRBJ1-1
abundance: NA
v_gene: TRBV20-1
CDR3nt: TGCAGTGCTAGAGAATACACTGAAGCTTTCTTT
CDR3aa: CSAREYTEAFF

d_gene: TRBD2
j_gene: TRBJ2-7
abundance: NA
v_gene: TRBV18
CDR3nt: TGTGCCAGCTCACCACCTGGTGGGGGGGACTACGAGCAGTACTTC
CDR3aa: CASSPPGGGDYEQYF

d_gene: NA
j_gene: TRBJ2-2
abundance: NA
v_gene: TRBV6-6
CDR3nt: TGTGCCAGCAGCGTAGGACGGACCGGGGAGCTGTTTTTT
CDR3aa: CASSVGRTGELFF

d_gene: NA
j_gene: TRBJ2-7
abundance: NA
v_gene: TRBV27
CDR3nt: TGTGCCAGCAGGACGGCAGCGAGCTCCTACGAGCAGTACTTC
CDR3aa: CASRTAASSYEQYF

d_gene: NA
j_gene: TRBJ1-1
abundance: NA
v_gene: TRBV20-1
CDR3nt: TGCAGTGCTAGCCCCCGGAGGTCTTTCTTT
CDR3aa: CSASPRRSFF

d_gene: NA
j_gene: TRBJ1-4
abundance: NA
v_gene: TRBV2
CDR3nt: TGTGCCAGCAGTGCCAGGGTAAGGACGGAAAAACTGTTTTTT
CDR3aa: CASSARVRTEKLFF

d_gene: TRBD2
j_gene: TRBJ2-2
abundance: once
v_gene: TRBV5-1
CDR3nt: TGCGCCAGCAGCTGGACCGGGACTAGCGACACCGGGGAGCTGTTTTTT
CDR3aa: CASSWTGTSDTGELFF

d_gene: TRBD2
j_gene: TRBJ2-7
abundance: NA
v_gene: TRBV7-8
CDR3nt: TGTGCCAGCAGCTTAGATCCGGGGGGGACATACGAGCAGTACTTC
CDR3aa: CASSLDPGGTYEQYF

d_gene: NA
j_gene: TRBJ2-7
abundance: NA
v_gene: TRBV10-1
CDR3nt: TGCGCCAGCAGTGTCGGCAGTGCCTACGAGCAGTACTTC
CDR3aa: CASSVGSAYEQYF

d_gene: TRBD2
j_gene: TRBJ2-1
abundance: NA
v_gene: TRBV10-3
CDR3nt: TGTGCCATCAGTACAAATAGCGGGAGTCGTTACAATGAGCAGTTCTTC
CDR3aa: CAISTNSGSRYNEQFF

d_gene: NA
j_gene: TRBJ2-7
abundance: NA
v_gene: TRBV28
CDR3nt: TGTGCCAGCAGCGGACGGGAGGCGGGACAAGTATACGAGCAGTACTTC
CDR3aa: CASSGREAGQVYEQYF

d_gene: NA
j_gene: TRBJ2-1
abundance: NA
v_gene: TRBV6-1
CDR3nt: TGTGCCAGCAGTGAGAGGAATGAGCAGTTCTTC
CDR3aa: CASSERNEQFF

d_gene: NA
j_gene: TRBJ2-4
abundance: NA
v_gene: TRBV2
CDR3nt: TGTGCCAGCAGCGACACTCGAGGGGATAGAAACATTCAGTACTTC
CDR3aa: CASSDTRGDRNIQYF

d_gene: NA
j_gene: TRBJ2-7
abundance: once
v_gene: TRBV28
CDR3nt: TGTGCCAGCCGCGTAGGAGAAAGCTACGAGCAGTACTTC
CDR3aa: CASRVGESYEQYF

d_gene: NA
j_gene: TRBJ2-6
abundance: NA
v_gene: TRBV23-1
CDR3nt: TGCGCCAGCAGTCAATCCCCCCAAAGGGCCGGGGCCAACGTCCTGACTTTC
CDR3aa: CASSQSPQRAGANVLTF

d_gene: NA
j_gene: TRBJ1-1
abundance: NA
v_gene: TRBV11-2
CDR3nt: TGTGCCAGCAGCTGGACGGCGAACACTGAAGCTTTCTTT
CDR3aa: CASSWTANTEAFF

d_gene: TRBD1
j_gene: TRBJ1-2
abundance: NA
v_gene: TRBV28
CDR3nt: TGTGCCAGCAGTCTCTCCCGGGACAGGGGGCGCAGGGGCTACACCTTC
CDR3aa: CASSLSRDRGRRGYTF

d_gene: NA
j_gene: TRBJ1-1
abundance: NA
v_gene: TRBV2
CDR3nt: TGTGCCAGCAGCTCGGAGTCGGGGGACACTGAAGCTTTCTTT
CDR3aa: CASSSESGDTEAFF

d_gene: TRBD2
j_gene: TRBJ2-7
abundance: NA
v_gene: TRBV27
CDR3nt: TGTGCCAGCAGCCGGCGGGAGTCACCTTACTACGAGCAGTACTTC
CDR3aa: CASSRRESPYYEQYF

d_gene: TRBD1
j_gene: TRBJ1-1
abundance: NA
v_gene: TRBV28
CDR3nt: TGTGCCAGCAGTTTTGGGACAGGGTATATGACTGAAGCTTTCTTT
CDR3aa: CASSFGTGYMTEAFF

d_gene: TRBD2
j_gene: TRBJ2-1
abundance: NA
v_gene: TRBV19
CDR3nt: TGTGCCAGTAAAAGCGGGAGCAGGAATGAGCAGTTCTTC
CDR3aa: CASKSGSRNEQFF

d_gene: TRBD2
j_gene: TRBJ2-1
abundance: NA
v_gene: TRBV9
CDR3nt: TGTGCCAGCAGCGTGAGCGGGAGTAATGATGAGCAGTTCTTC
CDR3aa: CASSVSGSNDEQFF

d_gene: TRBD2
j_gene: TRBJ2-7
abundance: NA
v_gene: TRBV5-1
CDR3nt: TGCGCCAGCAGCGCACTAGCGGGAGGGTCTTATGGCTACGAGCAGTACTTC
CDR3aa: CASSALAGGSYGYEQYF

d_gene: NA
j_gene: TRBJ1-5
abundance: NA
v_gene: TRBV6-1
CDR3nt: TGTGCCAGCAGGGCAGGGACGCGCAATCAGCCCCAGCATTTT
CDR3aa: CASRAGTRNQPQHF

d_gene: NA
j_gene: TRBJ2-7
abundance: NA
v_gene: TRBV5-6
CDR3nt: TGTGCCAGCAGCCCTCGGGCCTCCTACGAGCAGTACTTC
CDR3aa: CASSPRASYEQYF

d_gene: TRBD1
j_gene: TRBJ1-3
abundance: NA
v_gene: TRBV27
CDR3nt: TGTGCCAGCAACCTCAACAGGGGGCTCTCTGGAAACACCATATATTTT
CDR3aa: CASNLNRGLSGNTIYF

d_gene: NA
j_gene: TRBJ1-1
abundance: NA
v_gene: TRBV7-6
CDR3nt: TGTGCCAGCAGCTTAGCGCGGGGAAACCGGGCTTTCTTT
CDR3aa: CASSLARGNRAFF

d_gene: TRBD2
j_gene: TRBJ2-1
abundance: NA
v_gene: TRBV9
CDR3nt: TGTGCCAGCAGCGTAGCTCGCCTAGCGGGGTCCTACAATGAGCAGTTCTTC
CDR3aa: CASSVARLAGSYNEQFF

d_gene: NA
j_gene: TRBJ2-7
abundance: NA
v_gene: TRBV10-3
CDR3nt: TGTGCCATCAGTGATACAGGGCGAGGCGAGCAGTACTTC
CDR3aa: CAISDTGRGEQYF

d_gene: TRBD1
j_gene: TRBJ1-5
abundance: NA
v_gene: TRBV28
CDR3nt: TGTGCCAGCTCGAAGAGGAACAGGGGGCGATTTCAGCCCCAGCATTTT
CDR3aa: CASSKRNRGRFQPQHF

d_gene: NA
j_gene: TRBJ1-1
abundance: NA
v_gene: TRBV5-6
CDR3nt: TGTGCCAGCAGCTATGGACGAATGAACACTGAAGCTTTCTTT
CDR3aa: CASSYGRMNTEAFF

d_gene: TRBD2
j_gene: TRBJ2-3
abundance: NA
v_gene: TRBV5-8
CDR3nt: TGTGCCAGCAGCTCGAACCTAGCGGGAGGCAGAGGGACCACAGATACGCAGTATTTT
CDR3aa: CASSSNLAGGRGTTDTQYF

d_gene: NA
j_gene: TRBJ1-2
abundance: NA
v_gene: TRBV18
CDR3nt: TGTGCCAGCTCACCACCAGGGACAGGCTACACCTTC
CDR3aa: CASSPPGTGYTF

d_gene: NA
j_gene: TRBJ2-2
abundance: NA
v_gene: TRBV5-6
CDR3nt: TGTGCCAGCAGCCACCCACGACTAATGGGCCCCGGGGAGCTGTTTTTT
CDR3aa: CASSHPRLMGPGELFF

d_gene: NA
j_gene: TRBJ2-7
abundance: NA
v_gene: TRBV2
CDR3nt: TGTGCCAGCAGTGAGTATCTCGACTACGAGCAGTACTTC
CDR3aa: CASSEYLDYEQYF

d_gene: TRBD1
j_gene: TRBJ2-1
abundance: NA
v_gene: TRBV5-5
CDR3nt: TGTGCCAGCAGCTTTGTAGGACAGGTATACAATGAGCAGTTCTTC
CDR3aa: CASSFVGQVYNEQFF

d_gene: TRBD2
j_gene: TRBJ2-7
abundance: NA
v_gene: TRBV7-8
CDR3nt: TGTGCCAGCAGCACGACTAGCGGGAAGGACGAGCAGTACTTC
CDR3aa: CASSTTSGKDEQYF

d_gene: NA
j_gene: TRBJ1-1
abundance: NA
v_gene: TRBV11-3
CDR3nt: TGTGCCAGCAGCGAGATGGGTGGCACTGAAGCTTTCTTT
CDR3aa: CASSEMGGTEAFF

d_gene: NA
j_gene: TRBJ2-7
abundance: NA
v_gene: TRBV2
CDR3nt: TGTGCCAGCAGGAATGGAGGGGGGAACGAGCAGTACTTC
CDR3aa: CASRNGGGNEQYF

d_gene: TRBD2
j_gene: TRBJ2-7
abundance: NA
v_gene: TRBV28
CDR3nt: TGTGCCAGCAATCCCCTAGCGGGAGGGACGTACGAGCAGTACTTC
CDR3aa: CASNPLAGGTYEQYF

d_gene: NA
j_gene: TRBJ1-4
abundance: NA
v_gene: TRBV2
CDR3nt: TGTGCCAGCAGTGAAGAAAGGTCGGCTAATGAAAAACTGTTTTTT
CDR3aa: CASSEERSANEKLFF

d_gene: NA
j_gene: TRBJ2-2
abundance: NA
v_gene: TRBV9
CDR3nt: TGTGCCAGCAGCGTCGGTCAGGGACGGGCCGGGGAGCTGTTTTTT
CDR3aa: CASSVGQGRAGELFF

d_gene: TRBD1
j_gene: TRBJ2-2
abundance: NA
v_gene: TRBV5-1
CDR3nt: TGCGCCAGCAGCCCCGGAAGTGGGACAGCAAACACCGGGGAGCTGTTTTTT
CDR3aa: CASSPGSGTANTGELFF

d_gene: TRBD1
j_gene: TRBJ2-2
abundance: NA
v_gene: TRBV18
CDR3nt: TGTGCCAGCTCACCTTCCAGGGGGCAACTCGGGGAGCTGTTTTTT
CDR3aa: CASSPSRGQLGELFF

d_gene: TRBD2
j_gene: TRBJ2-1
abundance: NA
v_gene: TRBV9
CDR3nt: TGTGCCAGCAGCGCTGGACTAGCGGGAGCAAGTGAGCAGTTCTTC
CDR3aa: CASSAGLAGASEQFF

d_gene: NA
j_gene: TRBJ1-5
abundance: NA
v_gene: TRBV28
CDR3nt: TGTGCCAGCAGTAAACAGGGAAGTCAGCCCCAGCATTTT
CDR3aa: CASSKQGSQPQHF

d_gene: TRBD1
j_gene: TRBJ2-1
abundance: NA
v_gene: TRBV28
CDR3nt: TGTGCCAGTGAGACACGGGACAGGGAATACAATGAGCAGTTCTTC
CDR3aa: CASETRDREYNEQFF

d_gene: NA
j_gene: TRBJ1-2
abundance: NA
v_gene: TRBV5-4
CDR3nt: TGTGCCAGCAGCCCTTGGACTAGTCCCCACTATGGCTACACCTTC
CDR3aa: CASSPWTSPHYGYTF

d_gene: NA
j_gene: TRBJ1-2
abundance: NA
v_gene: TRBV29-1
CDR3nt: TGCAGCGTTAAAGGACTTTATGGCTACACCTTC
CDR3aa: CSVKGLYGYTF

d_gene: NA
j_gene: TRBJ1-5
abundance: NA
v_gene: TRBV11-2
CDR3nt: TGTGCCAGCAGCTTAGAACCGGCGAGCGGGCCCCAGCATTTT
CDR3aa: CASSLEPASGPQHF

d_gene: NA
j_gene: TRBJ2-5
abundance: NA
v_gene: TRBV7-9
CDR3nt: TGTGCCAGCAGCTTATTAGTTGGGACGGGGACCCAGTACTTC
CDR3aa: CASSLLVGTGTQYF